Following are 13 T cell receptor beta chains from one sample sequenced in a study of technical replicates of blood from a handful of donors. TCRdb keeps only in-frame clones here, not all; method: immunoSEQ multiplex PCR. Among approximately 100,000 clones, 96% were seen once, and the ten largest hold around 0.2%. Sequencing was done on a sample of T cells isolated from PBMCs. These receptors were collected from a human donor in good health.

The gene calls are TRBV5-4 and TRBJ1-2, with D possibly being TRBD1 (6 bases). V gave up 7 bases and J gave up 5 bases, with 21 bases separating them. CDR3 size: 15 residues. Germline CDR1 SGHNT, CDR2 YYREEE (reference sequence). CDR3 amino acids: CASSQGTGTRYGYTF. Here the CDR3 DNA reads TGTGCCAGCTCCCAGGGCACAGGGACCCGGTATGGCTACACCTTC.

The table lists this clone with a count of one. CDR3 sequence: CSGWDGQGHQETQYF. The CDR3 coding sequence is TGCAGCGGCTGGGACGGACAGGGACACCAAGAGACCCAGTACTTC. This chain connects TRBV29-1 to TRBJ2-5; the match to TRBD1 covers 8 bases. The germline V gene encodes CDR1 SQVTM and CDR2 ANQGSEA. This CDR3 has 15 amino acids. Trimming cost V 7 bases and J 0 bases; bases outside gene matches: 10.

The chain is built from TRBV5-1 and TRBJ2-7; 7 nucleotides align to TRBD1. Germline values: CDR1 SGHRS, CDR2 YFSETQ. The trim removed 0 bases at V and 1 base at J, leaving 1 base unmatched. CDR3 length: 14 residues. CDR3 bases: TGCGCCAGCAGCTTGGGGGGACAGTCCTACGAGCAGTACTTC. It codes for CASSLGGQSYEQYF.

The V gene is TRBV5-4, the J gene TRBJ1-4; no clear D gene. The CDR3 runs to 13 residues. Between the trimmed V and J ends, which lost 0 bases and 12 bases, there was a span of 12 bases. Germline CDR1 is SGHNT and CDR2 is YYREEE (reference sequence). The CDR3 reads CASSLELANQLFF. Here the CDR3 DNA reads TGTGCCAGCAGCTTGGAGCTTGCCAACCAACTGTTTTTT. The whole variable domain, filled in from reference TRBV5-4 and TRBJ1-4, reads ETGVTQSPTHLIKTRGQQVTLRCSSQSGHNTVSWYQQALGQGPQFIFQYYREEENGRGNFPPRFSGLQFPNYSSELNVNALELDDSALYLCASSLELANQLFFGSGTQLSVL.

V and J are TRBV28 and TRBJ1-1; tentative D call: TRBD1 (5 bases). Trimming pared 1 base from V and 11 bases from J, leaving 14 bases between. The length of the CDR3 is 13 residues. The germline gives CDR1 MDHEN, CDR2 SYDVKM. The CDR3 spells CASSLSTEVSAFF. The DNA for the CDR3 is TGTGCCAGCAGTTTATCGACAGAGGTTTCTGCTTTCTTT.

This clone appeared a single time. The rearrangement joins TRBV5-1 to TRBJ2-5, with 8 bases lining up with TRBD1. The germline gives CDR1 SGHRS, CDR2 YFSETQ. The CDR3 covers 17 residues. With 3 bases clipped from V and 0 bases from J, the junction kept 10 bases outside the gene matches. CDR3 in DNA: TGCGCCAGCAGCTCTGGGGCAGGGGGCAGCTACCAAGAGACCCAGTACTTC. Its protein is CASSSGAGGSYQETQYF.

The CDR3, as DNA: TGCGCCAGCAGTGTTGACAGGGCCAACACTGAAGCTTTCTTT. Its translation is CASSVDRANTEAFF. The chain carries TRBV10-1 and TRBJ1-1; 7 nucleotides match TRBD1. The ends lost 4 bases at V and 2 bases at J; junction bases unmatched: 4. There are 14 residues in the CDR3. Germline CDR1 and CDR2: WNHNN and SYGVQD (reference sequence).

The chain has TRBV28 and TRBJ1-5, with a possible D match to TRBD1 (6 bases). This CDR3 is 15 amino acids long. Trimming removed 5 bases from V and 11 bases from J, with 22 bases in between. Germline lookup yields CDR1 MDHEN and CDR2 SYDVKM. The CDR3 here is CASSAWTAEPGSQHF. DNA of the CDR3: TGTGCCAGCAGTGCCTGGACAGCCGAACCAGGGTCCCAGCATTTT.

This rearrangement joins TRBV5-1 to TRBJ2-5, with 14 bases lining up with TRBD2. The V segment lost 3 bases and the J segment 9 bases; nucleotides outside the gene matches: 1. The CDR3 totals 13 residues. In germline, CDR1 is SGHRS, CDR2 YFSETQ. The CDR3 protein is CASSWGLAGAQYF. The CDR3 DNA reads TGCGCCAGCAGCTGGGGACTAGCGGGGGCCCAGTACTTC.

The CDR3 nucleotides are TGTGCCAGCAGCCCGGTGGGCAGGGTCTCCTACGAGCAGTACTTC. It translates to CASSPVGRVSYEQYF. J is TRBJ2-7 and V is TRBV7-9; perhaps TRBD1 as D (5 bases). The germline gives CDR1 SEHNR, CDR2 FQNEAQ (reference sequence). With 5 bases removed from V and 0 bases from J, the gap between germline ends came to 14 bases. CDR3 size: 15 residues. Full variable domain (rest looked up from reference TRBV7-9 and TRBJ2-7): DTGVSQNPRHKITKRGQNVTFRCDPISEHNRLYWYRQTLGQGPEFLTYFQNEAQLEKSRLLSDRFSAERPKGSFSTLEIQRTEQGDSAMYLCASSPVGRVSYEQYFGPGTRLTVT.

On this clone: The same CDR3 also results from other DNA sequences found in this sample. This rearrangement joins TRBV20-1 to TRBJ1-1; D gene uncertain. Trimming removed 1 base from V and 4 bases from J, with 4 bases in between. The CDR3 has 11 residues. Germline lookup yields CDR1 DFQATT and CDR2 SNEGSKA (reference sequence). The CDR3 region is CSARGSTEAFF. Written as DNA, the CDR3 is TGCAGTGCTAGAGGCAGCACTGAAGCTTTCTTT.

The genes are TRBV4-1 and TRBJ1-5; a weak D match, TRBD1 (5 bases). In germline, CDR1 is MGHRA, CDR2 YSYEKL. The CDR3 is made up of 15 amino acids. V shed 0 bases and J shed 5 bases, with 11 bases lying between them. The CDR3 region has the DNA TGCGCCAGCAGCCAAGATAACACAGGCTATCAGCCCCAGCATTTT. Amino acid sequence: CASSQDNTGYQPQHF.

This sequence joins TRBV6-5 and TRBJ2-2, with D uncertain. CDR1 is MNHEY, CDR2 SVGAGI, per germline. V was clipped by 6 bases and J by 4 bases, with 9 bases between them. This CDR3 has 13 residues. CDR3 amino acids: CASRPFGTGELFF. In DNA form, the CDR3 reads TGTGCCAGCAGACCCTTCGGCACCGGGGAGCTGTTTTTT.